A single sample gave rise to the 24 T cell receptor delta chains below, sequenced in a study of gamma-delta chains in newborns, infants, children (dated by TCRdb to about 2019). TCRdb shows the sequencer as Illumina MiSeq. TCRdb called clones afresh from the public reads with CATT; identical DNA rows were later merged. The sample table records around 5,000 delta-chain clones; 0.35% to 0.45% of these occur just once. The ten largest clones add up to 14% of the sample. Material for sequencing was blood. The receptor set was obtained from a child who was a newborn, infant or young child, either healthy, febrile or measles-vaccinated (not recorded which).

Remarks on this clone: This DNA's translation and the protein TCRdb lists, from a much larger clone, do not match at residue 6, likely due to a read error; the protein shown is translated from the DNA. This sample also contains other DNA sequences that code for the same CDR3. DNA for the CDR3: TGTGCCTGTGACACCCGGGGGCCTTCCTGGGACACCCGACAGATGTTTTTT. Its protein product is CACDTRGPSWDTRQMFF. V and J are TRDV2 and TRDJ3, with 7 bases matching TRDD2. Germline loops: CDR1 GEAIGNYY, CDR2 EKD. The CDR3 has 17 amino acids.

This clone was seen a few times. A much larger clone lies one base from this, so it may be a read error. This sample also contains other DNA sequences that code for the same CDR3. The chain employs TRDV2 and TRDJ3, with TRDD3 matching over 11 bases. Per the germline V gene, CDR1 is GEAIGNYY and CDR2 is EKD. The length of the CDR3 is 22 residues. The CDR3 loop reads CACDTVMGDTTLSSWDTRQMFF. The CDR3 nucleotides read TGTGCCTGCGACACCGTTATGGGGGATACGACCTTAAGCTCCTGGGACACCCGACAGATGTTTTTC.

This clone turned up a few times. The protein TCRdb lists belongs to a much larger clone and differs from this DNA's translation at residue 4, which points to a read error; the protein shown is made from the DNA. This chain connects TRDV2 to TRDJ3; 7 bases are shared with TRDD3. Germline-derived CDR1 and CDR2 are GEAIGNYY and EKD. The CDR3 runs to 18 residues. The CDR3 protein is CACNTWGPSSWDTRQMFF. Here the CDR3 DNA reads TGTGCCTGTAACACCTGGGGGCCTAGCTCCTGGGACACCCGACAGATGTTTTTC.

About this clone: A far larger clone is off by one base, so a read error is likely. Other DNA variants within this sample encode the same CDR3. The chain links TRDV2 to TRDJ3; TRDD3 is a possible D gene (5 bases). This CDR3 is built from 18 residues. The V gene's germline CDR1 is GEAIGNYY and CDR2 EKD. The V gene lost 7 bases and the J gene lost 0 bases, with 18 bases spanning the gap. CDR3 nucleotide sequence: TGTGCCTGCGATGGGGTGTGGTCGAGCTCCTGGGACACCCGACAGATGTTTTTC. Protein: CACDGVWSSSWDTRQMFF.

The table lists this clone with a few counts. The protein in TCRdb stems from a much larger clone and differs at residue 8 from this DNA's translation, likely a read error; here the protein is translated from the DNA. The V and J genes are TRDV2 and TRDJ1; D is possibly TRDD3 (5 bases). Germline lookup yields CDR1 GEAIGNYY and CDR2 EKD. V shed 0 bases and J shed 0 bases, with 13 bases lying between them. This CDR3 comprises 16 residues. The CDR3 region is CACDTVGTPYTDKLIF. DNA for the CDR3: TGTGCCTGTGACACCGTGGGGACCCCATACACCGATAAACTCATCTTT.

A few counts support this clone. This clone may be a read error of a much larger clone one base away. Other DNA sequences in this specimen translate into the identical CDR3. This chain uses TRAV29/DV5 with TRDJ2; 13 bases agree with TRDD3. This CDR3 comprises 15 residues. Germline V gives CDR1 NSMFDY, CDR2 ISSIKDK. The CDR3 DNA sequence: TGTGCAGCTACTGGGGGATACGCTTTGACAGCGCAACTCTTCTTT. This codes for CAATGGYALTAQLFF.

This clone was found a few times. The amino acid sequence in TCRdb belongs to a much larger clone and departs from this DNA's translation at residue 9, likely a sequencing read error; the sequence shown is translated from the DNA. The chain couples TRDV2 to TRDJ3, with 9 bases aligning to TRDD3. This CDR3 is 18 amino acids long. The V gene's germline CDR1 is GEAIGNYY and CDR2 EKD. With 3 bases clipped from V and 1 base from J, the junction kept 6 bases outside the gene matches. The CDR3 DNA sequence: TGTGCCTGTGACTATACTGGGGGACATTCCTGGGACACCCGACAGATGTTTTTC. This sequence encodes CACDYTGGHSWDTRQMFF.

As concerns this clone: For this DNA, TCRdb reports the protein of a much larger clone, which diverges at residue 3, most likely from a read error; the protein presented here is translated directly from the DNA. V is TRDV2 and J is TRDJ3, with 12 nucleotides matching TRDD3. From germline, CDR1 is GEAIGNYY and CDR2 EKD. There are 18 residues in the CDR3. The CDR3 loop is CAYDTGGYSSWDTRQMFF. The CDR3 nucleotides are TGTGCCTATGACACTGGGGGATACTCCTCCTGGGACACCCGACAGATGTTTTTC.

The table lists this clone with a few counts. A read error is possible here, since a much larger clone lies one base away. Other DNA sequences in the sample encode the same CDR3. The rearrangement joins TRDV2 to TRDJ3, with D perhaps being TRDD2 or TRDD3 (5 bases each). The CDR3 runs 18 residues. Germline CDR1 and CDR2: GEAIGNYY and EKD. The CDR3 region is CACDTGGAFSWDTRQMFF. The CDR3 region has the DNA TGTGCCTGTGACACGGGGGGGGCCTTCTCCTGGGACACCCGACAGATGTTCTTC.

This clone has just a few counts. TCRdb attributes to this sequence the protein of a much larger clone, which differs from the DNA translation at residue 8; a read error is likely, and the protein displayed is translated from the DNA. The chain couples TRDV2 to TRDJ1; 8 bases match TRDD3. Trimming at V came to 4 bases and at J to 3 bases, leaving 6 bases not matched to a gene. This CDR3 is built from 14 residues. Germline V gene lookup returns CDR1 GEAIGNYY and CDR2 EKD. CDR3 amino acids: CACDLLGGADKLIF. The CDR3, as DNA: TGTGCCTGTGATTTACTGGGGGGCGCCGATAAACTCATCTTT.

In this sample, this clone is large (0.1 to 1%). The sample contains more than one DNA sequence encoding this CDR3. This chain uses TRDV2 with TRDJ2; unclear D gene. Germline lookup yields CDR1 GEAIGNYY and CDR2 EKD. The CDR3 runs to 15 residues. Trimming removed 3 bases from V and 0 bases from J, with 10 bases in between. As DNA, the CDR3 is TGTGCCTGTGACCCTCTCTCCTCTTTGACAGCACAACTCTTCTTT. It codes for CACDPLSSLTAQLFF.

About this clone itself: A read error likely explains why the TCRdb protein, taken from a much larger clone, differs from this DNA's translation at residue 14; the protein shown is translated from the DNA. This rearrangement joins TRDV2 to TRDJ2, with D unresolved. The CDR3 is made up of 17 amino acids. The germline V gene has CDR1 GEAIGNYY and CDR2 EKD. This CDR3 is CACDTSRSHPLTARLFF. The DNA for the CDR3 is TGTGCCTGTGATACCTCTAGGTCTCACCCTTTGACAGCACGACTCTTCTTT.

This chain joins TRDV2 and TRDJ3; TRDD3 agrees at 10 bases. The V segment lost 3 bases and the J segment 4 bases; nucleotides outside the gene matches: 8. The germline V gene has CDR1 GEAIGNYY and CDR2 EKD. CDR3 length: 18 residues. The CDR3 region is CACDAWGIQGWDTRQMFF. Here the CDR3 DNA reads TGTGCCTGTGACGCTTGGGGGATACAGGGTTGGGACACCCGACAGATGTTTTTC.

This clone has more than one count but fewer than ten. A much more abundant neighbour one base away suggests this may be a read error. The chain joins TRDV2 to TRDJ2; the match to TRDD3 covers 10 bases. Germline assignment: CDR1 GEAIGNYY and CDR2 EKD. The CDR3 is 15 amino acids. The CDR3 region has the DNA TGTGCCCGTGACATACTGGGGGATCCGACAGCACAACTCTTCTTT. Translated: CARDILGDPTAQLFF.

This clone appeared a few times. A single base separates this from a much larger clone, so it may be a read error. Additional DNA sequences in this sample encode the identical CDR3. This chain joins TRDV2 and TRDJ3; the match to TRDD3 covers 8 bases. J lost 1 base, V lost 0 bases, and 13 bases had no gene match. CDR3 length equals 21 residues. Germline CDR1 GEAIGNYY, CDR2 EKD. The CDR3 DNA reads TGTGCCTGTGACACCGTACTGTACTGGGGGCCGAGTTCCTGGGACACCCGACAGATGTTTTTC. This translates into CACDTVLYWGPSSWDTRQMFF.

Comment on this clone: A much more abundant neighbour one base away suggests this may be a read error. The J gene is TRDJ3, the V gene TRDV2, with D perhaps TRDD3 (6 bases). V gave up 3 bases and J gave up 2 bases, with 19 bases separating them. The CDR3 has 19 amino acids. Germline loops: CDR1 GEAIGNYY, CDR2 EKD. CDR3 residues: CACDPVGATFPWDTRQMFF. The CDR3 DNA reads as TGTGCCTGTGACCCGGTGGGGGCTACATTCCCCTGGGACACCCGACAGATGTTTTTC.

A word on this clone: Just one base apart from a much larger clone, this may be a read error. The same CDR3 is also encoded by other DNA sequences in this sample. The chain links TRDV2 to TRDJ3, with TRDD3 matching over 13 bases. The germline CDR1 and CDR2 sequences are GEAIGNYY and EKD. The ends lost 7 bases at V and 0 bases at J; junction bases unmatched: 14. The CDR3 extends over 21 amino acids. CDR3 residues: CACDVLGDTYESSWDTRQMFF. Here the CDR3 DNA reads TGTGCCTGCGACGTACTGGGGGATACGTACGAGAGCTCCTGGGACACCCGACAGATGTTTTTC.

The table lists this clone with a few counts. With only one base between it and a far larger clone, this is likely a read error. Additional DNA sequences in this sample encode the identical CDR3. CDR3 coding DNA: TGTGCTTGTGACACCGTGGGGCCTAACACCCGACAGATGTTTTTC. It translates to CACDTVGPNTRQMFF. The gene calls are TRDV2 and TRDJ3, with D tentatively TRDD3 (5 bases). CDR3 length: 15 amino acids. The germline V gene encodes CDR1 GEAIGNYY and CDR2 EKD.

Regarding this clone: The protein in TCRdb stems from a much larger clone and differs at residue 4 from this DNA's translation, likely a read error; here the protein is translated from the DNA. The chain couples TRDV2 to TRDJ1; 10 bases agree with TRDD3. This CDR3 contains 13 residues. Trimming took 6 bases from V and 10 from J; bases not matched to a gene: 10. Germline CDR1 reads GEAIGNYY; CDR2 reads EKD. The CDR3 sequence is CACPGGYGGGLIF. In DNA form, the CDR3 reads TGTGCCTGTCCAGGGGGATACGGGGGAGGACTCATCTTT.

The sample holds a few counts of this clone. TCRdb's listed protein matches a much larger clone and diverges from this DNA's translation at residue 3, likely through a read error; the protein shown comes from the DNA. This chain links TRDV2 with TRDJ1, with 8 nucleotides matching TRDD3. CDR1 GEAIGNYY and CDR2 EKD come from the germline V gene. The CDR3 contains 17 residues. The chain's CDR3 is CASDTGTGGLYTDKLIF. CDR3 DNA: TGTGCCAGTGACACCGGAACTGGGGGCTTGTACACCGATAAACTCATCTTT.

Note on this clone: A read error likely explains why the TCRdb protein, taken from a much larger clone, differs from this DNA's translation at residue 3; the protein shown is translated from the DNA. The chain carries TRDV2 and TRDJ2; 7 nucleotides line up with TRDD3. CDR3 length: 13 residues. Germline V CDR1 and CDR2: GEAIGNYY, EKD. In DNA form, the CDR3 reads TGTGCCGGTGACACCGGGGGATGGGCACAACTCTTCTTT. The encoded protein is CAGDTGGWAQLFF.

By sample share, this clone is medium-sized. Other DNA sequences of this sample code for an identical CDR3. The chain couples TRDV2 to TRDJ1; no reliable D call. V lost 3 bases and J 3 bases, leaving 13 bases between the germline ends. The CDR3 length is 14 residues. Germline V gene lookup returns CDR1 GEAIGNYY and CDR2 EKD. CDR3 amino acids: CACDLVLESDKLIF. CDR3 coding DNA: TGTGCCTGTGACCTCGTACTAGAGTCCGATAAACTCATCTTT.

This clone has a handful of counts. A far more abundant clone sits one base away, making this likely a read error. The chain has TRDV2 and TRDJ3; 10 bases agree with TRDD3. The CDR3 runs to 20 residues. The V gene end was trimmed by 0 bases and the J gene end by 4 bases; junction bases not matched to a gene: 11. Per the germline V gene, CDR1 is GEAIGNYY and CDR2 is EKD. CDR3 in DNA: TGTGCCTGTGACACCATTCATACTGGGGGATGCGATTGGGACACCCGACAGATGTTTTTC. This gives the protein CACDTIHTGGCDWDTRQMFF.

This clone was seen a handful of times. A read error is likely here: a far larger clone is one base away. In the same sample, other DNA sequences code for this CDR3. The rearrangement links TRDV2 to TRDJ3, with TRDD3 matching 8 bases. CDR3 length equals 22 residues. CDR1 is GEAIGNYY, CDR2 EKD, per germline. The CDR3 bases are TGTGCCTGTGACACCGGATGGCTGGTGGGGGATCCGAGCTCCTGGGACACCCGGCAGATGTTTTTC. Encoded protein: CACDTGWLVGDPSSWDTRQMFF.